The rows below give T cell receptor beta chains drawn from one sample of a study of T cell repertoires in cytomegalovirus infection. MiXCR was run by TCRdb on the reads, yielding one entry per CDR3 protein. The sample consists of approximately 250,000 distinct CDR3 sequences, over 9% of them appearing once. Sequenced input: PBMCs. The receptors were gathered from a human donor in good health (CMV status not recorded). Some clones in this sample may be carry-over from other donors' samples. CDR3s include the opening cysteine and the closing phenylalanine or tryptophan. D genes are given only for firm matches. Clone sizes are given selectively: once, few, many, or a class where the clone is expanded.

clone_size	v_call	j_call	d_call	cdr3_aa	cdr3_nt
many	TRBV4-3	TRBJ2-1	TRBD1	CASSYGTGGSYNEQFF	TGCGCCAGCAGCTATGGGACAGGGGGCTCCTACAATGAGCAGTTCTTC
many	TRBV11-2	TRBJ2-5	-	CASRPGRGALRDQETQYF	TGTGCCAGCAGGCCGGGAAGAGGGGCCCTAAGGGACCAAGAGACCCAGTACTTC
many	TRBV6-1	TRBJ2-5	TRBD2	CASSSSGSLRETQYF	TGTGCCAGCAGTTCGAGCGGGAGTTTGAGAGAGACCCAGTACTTC
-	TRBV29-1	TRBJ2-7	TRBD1	CSAGTGYEQYF	TGCAGCGCCGGGACAGGCTACGAGCAGTACTTC
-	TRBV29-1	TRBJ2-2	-	CSVLAGAGMNTGELFF	TGCAGCGTCCTCGCCGGGGCAGGGATGAACACCGGGGAGCTGTTTTTT
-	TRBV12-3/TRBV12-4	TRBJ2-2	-	CASSLARYTGELFF	TGTGCCAGCAGTTTAGCGCGGTACACCGGGGAGCTGTTTTTT
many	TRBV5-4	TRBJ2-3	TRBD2	CASSLTSDQVDTQYF	TGTGCCAGCAGCTTAACTAGCGATCAGGTAGATACGCAGTATTTT
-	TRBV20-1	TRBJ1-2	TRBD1	CSPEGQGHYGYTF	TGCAGTCCTGAGGGACAGGGTCATTATGGCTACACCTTC
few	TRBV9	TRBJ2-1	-	CASTRLSSSYNEQFF	TGTGCCAGCACCCGACTGTCCAGCTCCTACAATGAGCAGTTCTTC
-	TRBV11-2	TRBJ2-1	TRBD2	CASSLRRTSDYNEQFF	TGTGCCAGCAGCCTTCGAAGGACTAGCGACTACAATGAGCAGTTCTTC
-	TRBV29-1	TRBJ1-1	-	CSVEPPGYTEAFF	TGCAGCGTTGAACCCCCGGGATACACTGAAGCTTTCTTT
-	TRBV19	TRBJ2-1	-	CPSSIGPEQFF	TGTCCCAGTAGTATAGGGCCCGAGCAGTTCTTC
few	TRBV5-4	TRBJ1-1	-	CASSRTATQMNTEAFF	TGTGCCAGCAGTAGGACAGCCACACAAATGAACACTGAAGCTTTCTTT
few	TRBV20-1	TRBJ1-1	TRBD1	CSARETFPGGTNTEAFF	TGCAGTGCTAGAGAAACCTTTCCAGGGGGAACGAACACTGAAGCTTTCTTT
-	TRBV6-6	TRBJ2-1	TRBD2	CATRTSGGNNEQFF	TGTGCCACCCGGACTAGCGGGGGGAATAATGAGCAGTTCTTC
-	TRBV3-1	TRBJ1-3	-	CASSLIGNTIYF	TGTGCCAGCAGCCTGATCGGAAACACCATATATTTT
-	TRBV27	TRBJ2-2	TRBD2	CASNVLAGVTGELFF	TGTGCCAGCAATGTACTAGCGGGGGTTACCGGGGAGCTGTTTTTT
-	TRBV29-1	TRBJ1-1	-	CNAGEDGTEAFF	TGCAACGCCGGGGAAGATGGAACTGAAGCTTTCTTT
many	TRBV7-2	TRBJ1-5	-	CASSLGTDQPQHF	TGTGCCAGCAGCTTAGGGACGGACCAGCCCCAGCATTTT
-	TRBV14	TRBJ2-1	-	CASSQAFRSSYNEQFF	TGTGCCAGCAGCCAAGCTTTCCGTAGCTCCTACAATGAGCAGTTCTTC
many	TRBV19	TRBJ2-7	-	CASSSGADSYEQYF	TGTGCCAGTAGTAGCGGGGCTGATTCCTACGAGCAGTACTTC
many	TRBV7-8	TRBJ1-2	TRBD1	CASSLAGQNAPNYGYTF	TGTGCCAGCAGCTTAGCGGGACAGAATGCTCCTAACTATGGCTACACCTTC
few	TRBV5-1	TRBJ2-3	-	CASSYRDSGTDTQYF	TGCGCCAGCAGCTACAGGGATTCTGGCACAGATACGCAGTATTTT
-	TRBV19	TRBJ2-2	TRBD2	CASKVSGGPNTGELFF	TGTGCCAGTAAGGTTAGCGGGGGCCCGAACACCGGGGAGCTGTTTTTT
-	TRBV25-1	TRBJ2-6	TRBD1	CASSRDRGPSGANVLTF	TGTGCCAGCAGCAGGGACAGGGGACCCTCTGGGGCCAACGTCCTGACTTTC
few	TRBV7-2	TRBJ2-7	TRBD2	CASTLLAGGPGEQYF	TGTGCCAGCACCCTCCTAGCGGGAGGGCCGGGGGAGCAGTACTTC
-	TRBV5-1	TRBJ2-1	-	CASSLGLGGDNEQFF	TGCGCCAGCAGCTTAGGTCTAGGCGGCGACAATGAGCAGTTCTTC
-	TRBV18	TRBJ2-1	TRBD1	CASSSRQGISNEQFF	TGTGCCAGCTCATCACGACAGGGTATAAGCAATGAGCAGTTCTTC
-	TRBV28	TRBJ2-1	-	CASSRDALGDNEQFF	TGTGCCAGCAGTCGTGACGCGTTGGGGGACAATGAGCAGTTCTTC
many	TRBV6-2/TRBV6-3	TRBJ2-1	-	CASSYSSSYNEQFF	TGTGCCAGCAGTTACTCTAGCTCCTACAATGAGCAGTTCTTC
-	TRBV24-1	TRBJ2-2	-	CATSDPSRRGNGGELFF	TGTGCCACCAGTGACCCCTCACGAAGGGGCAATGGCGGGGAGCTGTTTTTT
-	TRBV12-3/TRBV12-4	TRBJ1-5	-	CASSFRDGGPQHF	TGTGCCAGCAGTTTTAGGGACGGCGGGCCCCAGCATTTT
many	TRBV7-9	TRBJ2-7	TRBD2	CASGLAGLSYEQYF	TGTGCCAGCGGACTAGCGGGACTGTCCTACGAGCAGTACTTC
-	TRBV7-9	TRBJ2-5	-	CASRPGWFQETQYF	TGTGCCAGCAGACCCGGCTGGTTTCAAGAGACCCAGTACTTC
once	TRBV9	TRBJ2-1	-	CASSAHELYEQFF	TGTGCCAGCAGCGCCCACGAACTGTATGAGCAGTTCTTC
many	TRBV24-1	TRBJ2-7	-	CAAGGPLPYEQYF	TGTGCCGCCGGGGGCCCACTCCCCTACGAGCAGTACTTC
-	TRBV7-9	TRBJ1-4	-	CASSPPGFGRNEKLFF	TGTGCCAGCAGCCCTCCGGGGTTCGGGAGAAATGAAAAACTGTTTTTT
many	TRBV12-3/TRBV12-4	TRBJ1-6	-	CASSSGVNSPLHF	TGTGCCAGCAGTTCGGGGGTTAATTCACCCCTCCACTTT
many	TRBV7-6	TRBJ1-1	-	CASSADLNTEAFF	TGTGCCAGCAGCGCAGACCTGAACACTGAAGCTTTCTTT
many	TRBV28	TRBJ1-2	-	CASSPDSLYGYTF	TGTGCCAGCAGCCCGGACAGTCTCTATGGCTACACCTTC
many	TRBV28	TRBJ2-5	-	CASTRIRGETQYF	TGTGCCAGCACCCGAATAAGGGGAGAGACCCAGTACTTC
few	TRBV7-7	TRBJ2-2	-	CASSLAKGSTGELFF	TGTGCCAGCAGCTTAGCGAAAGGGTCCACCGGGGAGCTGTTTTTT
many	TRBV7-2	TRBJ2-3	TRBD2	CASSLGLAPTDTQYF	TGTGCCAGCAGCTTAGGACTAGCGCCCACAGATACGCAGTATTTT
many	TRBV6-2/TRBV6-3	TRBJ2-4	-	CASRLHGSAKNIQYF	TGTGCCAGCAGGCTACACGGATCAGCCAAAAACATTCAGTACTTC
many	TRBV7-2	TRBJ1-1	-	CASSRYREGTEAFF	TGTGCCAGCAGCCGCTACAGGGAGGGCACTGAAGCTTTCTTT
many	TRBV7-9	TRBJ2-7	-	CASSYSKEPYEQYF	TGTGCCAGCAGCTACTCGAAGGAGCCGTACGAGCAGTACTTC
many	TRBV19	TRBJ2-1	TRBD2	CASKIAGGPPEQFF	TGTGCCAGTAAGATCGCGGGAGGGCCTCCTGAGCAGTTCTTC
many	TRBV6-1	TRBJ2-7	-	CASSEPGTYEQYF	TGTGCCAGCAGTGAACCAGGGACCTACGAGCAGTACTTC
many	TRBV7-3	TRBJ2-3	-	CASSFSHGDTQYF	TGTGCCAGCAGCTTTAGTCACGGAGATACGCAGTATTTT
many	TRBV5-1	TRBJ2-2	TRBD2	CASSPTAGVNTGELFF	TGCGCCAGCAGCCCTACGGCGGGAGTTAACACCGGGGAGCTGTTTTTT
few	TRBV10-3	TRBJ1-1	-	CAISEEGGGTEAFF	TGTGCCATCAGTGAGGAGGGAGGAGGGACTGAAGCTTTCTTT
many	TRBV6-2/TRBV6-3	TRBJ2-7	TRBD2	CASRPGTSGNYEQYF	TGTGCCAGCAGACCCGGGACTAGCGGTAACTACGAGCAGTACTTC
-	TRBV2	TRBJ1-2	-	CASSEDGGYGYTF	TGTGCCAGCAGTGAAGACGGGGGCTATGGCTACACCTTC